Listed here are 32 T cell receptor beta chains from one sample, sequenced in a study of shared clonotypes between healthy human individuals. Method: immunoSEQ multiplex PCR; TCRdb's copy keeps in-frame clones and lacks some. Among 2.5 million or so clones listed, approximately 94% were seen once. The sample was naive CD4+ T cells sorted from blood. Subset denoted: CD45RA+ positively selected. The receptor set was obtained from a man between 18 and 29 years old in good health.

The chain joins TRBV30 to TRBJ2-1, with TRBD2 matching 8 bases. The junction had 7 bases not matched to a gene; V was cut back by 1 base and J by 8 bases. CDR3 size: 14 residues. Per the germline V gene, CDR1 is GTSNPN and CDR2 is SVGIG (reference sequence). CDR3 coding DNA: TGTGCCTGGAGTGCTGACGGGAGGGGTGATGAGCAGTTCTTC. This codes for CAWSADGRGDEQFF.

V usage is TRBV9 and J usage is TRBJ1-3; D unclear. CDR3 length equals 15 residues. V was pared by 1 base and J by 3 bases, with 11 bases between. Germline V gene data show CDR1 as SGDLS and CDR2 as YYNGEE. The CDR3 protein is CASSVPGDGGNTIYF. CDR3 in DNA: TGTGCCAGCAGCGTACCGGGAGATGGTGGAAACACCATATATTTT. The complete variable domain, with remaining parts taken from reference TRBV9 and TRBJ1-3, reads DSGVTQTPKHLITATGQRVTLRCSPRSGDLSVYWYQQSLDQGLQFLIQYYNGEERAKGNILERFSAQQFPDLHSELNLSSLELGDSALYFCASSVPGDGGNTIYFGEGSWLTVV.

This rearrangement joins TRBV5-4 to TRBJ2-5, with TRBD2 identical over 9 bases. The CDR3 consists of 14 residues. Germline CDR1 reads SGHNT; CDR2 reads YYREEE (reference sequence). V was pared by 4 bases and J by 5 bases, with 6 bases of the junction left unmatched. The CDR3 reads CASSPRGGGETQYF. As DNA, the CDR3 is TGTGCCAGCAGCCCGCGGGGGGGCGGGGAGACCCAGTACTTC.

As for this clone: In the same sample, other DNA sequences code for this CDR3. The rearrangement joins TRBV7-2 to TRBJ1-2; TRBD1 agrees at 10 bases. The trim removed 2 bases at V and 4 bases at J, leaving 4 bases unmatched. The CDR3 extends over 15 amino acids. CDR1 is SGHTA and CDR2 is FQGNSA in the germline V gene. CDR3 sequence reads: CASSLTGTGAYGYTF. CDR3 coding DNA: TGTGCCAGCAGCTTAACAGGGACAGGGGCCTATGGCTACACCTTC.

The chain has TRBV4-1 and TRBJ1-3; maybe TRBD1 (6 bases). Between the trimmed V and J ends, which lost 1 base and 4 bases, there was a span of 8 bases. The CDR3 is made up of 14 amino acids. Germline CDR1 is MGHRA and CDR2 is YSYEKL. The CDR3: CASSQGGRGNTIYF. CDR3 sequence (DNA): TGCGCCAGCAGCCAAGGGGGGCGGGGAAACACCATATATTTT.

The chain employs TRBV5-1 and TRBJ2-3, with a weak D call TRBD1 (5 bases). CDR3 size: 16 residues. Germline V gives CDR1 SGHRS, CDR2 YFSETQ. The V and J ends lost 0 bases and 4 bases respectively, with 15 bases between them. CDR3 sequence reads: CASSLGTPGRPDTQYF. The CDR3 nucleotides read TGCGCCAGCAGCTTGGGGACCCCAGGGCGCCCAGATACGCAGTATTTT.

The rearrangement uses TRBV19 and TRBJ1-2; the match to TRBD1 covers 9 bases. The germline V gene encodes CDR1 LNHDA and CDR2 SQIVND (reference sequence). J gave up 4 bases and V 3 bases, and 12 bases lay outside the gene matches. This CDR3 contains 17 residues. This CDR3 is CASSIAVTGGDIYGYTF. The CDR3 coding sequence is TGTGCCAGTAGTATCGCTGTGACAGGGGGTGACATCTATGGCTACACCTTC.

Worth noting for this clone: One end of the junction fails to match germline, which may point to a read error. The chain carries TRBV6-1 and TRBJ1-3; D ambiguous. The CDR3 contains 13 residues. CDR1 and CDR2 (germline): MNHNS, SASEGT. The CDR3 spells CASSEIRGDTIYF. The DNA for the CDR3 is TGTGCCAGCAGTGAAATTCGTGGAGACACCATATATTTT.

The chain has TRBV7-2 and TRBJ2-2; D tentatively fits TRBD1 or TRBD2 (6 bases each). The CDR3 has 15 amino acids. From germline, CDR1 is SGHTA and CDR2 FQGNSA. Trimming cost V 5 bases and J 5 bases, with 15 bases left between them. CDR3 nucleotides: TGTGCCAGCAGCCTAGGGGGGCTTATAACCGGGGAGCTGTTTTTT. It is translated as CASSLGGLITGELFF.

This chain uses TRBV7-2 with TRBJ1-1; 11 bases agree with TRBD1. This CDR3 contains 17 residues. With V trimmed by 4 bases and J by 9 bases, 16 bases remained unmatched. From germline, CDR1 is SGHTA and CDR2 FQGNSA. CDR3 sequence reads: CASSWGQEDRGLFKAFF. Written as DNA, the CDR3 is TGTGCCAGCAGCTGGGGGCAAGAGGACAGGGGGCTTTTTAAAGCTTTCTTT.

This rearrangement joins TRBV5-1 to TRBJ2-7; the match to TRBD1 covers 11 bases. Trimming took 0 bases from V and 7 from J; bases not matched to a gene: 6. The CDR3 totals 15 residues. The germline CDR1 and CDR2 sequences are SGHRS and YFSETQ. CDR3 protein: CASSLDGQGAREQYF. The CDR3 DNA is TGCGCCAGCAGCTTGGATGGACAGGGGGCGAGGGAGCAGTACTTC.

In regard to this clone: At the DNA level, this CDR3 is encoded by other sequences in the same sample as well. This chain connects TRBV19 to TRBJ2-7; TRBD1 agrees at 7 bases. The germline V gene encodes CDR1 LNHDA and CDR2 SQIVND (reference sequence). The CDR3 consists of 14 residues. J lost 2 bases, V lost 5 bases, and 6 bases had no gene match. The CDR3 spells CASSPRQGAYEQYF. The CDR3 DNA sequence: TGTGCCAGTAGTCCGAGACAGGGTGCCTACGAGCAGTACTTC.

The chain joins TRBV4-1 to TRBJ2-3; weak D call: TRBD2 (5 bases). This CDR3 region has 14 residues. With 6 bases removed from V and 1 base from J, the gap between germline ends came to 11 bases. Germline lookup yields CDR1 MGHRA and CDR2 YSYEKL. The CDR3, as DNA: TGCGCCAGCAGACGGTCGGAGGGCACAGATACGCAGTATTTT. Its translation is CASRRSEGTDTQYF.

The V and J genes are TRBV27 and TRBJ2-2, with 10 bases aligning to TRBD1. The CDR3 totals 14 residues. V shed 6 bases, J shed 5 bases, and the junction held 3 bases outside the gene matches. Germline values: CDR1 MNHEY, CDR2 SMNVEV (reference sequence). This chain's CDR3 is CASSPGQGTGELFF. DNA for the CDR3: TGTGCCAGCAGCCCGGGACAGGGGACCGGGGAGCTGTTTTTT.

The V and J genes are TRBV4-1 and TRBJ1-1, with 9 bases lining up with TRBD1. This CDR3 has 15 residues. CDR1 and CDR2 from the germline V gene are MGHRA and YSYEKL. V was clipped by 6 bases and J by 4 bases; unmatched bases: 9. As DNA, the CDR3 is TGCGCCAGCAGTCATGGGACAGGGAGGATCACTGAAGCTTTCTTT. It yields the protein CASSHGTGRITEAFF.

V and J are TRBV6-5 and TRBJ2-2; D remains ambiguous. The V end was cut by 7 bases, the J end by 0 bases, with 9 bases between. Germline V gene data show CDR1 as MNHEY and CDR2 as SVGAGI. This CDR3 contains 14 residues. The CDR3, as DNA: TGTGCCAGCATGGGCGCCGCGAACACCGGGGAGCTGTTTTTT. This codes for CASMGAANTGELFF.

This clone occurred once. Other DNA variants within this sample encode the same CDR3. CDR3 residues: CASSLDLYEQYF. In nucleotides, the CDR3 is TGTGCCAGCAGCTTAGACCTATACGAGCAGTACTTC. The rearrangement uses TRBV11-2 and TRBJ2-7; D is undetermined. V was clipped by 0 bases and J by 4 bases, with 4 bases between them. Per the germline V gene, CDR1 is SGHAT and CDR2 is FQNNGV. The CDR3 length is 12 residues.

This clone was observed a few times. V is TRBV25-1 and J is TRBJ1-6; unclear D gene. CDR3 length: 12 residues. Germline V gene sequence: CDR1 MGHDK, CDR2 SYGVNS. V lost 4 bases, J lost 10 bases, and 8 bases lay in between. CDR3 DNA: TGTGCCAGCAGTGCCAACATGTCACCCCTCCACTTT. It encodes CASSANMSPLHF.

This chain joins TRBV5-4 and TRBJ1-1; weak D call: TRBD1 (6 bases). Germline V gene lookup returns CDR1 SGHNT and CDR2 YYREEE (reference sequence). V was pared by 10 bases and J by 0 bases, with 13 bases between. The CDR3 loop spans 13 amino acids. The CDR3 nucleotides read TGTGCCGGAGGGGGAGGCCTGAACACTGAAGCTTTCTTT. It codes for CAGGGGLNTEAFF.

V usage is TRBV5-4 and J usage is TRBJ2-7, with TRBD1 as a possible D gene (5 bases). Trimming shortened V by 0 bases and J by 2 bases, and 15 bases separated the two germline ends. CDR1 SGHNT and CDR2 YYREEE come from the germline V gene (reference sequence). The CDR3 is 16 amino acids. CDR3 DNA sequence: TGTGCCAGCAGCTTGGCCGGTTTGGCAGGGACCTACGAGCAGTACTTC. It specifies CASSLAGLAGTYEQYF.

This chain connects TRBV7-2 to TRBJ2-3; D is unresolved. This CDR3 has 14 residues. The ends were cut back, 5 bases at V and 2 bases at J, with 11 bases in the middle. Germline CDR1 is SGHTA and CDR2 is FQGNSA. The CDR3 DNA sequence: TGTGCCAGCAGCCTCCGACGGACCACAGATACGCAGTATTTT. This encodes CASSLRRTTDTQYF.

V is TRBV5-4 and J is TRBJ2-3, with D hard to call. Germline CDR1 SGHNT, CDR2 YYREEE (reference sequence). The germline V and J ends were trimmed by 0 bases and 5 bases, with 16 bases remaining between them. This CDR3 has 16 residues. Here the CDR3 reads CASSLGADLPRDTQYF. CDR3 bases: TGTGCCAGCAGCTTGGGTGCGGACCTCCCCCGAGATACGCAGTATTTT.

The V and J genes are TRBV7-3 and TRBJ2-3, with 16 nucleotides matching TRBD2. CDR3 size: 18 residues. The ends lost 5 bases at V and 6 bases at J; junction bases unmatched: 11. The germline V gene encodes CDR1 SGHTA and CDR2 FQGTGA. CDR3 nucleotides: TGTGCCAGCAGCCTCACCGGGACTAGCGGGGGGGGCCGGGATACGCAGTATTTT. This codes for CASSLTGTSGGGRDTQYF.

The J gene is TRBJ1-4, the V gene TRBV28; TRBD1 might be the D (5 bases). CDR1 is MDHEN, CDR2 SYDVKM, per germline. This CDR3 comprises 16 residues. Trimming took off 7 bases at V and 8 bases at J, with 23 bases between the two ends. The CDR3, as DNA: TGTGCCAGCAATCTCGGTGCGGGGCTGGCAGAAGAAAAACTGTTTTTT. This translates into CASNLGAGLAEEKLFF.

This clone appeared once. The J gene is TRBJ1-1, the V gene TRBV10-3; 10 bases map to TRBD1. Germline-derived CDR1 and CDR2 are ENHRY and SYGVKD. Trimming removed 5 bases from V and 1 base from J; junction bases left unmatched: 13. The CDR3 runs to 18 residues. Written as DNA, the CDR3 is TGTGCCATCAGTCAGCGTGCCGGGACAGGGGACCCGAACACTGAAGCTTTCTTT. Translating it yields CAISQRAGTGDPNTEAFF.

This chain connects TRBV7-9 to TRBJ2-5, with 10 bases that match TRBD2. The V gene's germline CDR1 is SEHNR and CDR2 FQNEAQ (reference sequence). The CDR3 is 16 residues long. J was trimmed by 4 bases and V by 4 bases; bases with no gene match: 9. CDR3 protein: CASSSPGSGGSETQYF. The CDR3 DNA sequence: TGTGCCAGCAGCTCTCCGGGTAGCGGGGGGTCAGAGACCCAGTACTTC.

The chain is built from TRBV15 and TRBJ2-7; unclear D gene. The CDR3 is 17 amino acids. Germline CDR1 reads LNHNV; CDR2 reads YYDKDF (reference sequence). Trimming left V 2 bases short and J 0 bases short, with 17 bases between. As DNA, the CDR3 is TGTGCCACCAGCAGACTGATAGGACGGATTAGCTCCTACGAGCAGTACTTC. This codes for CATSRLIGRISSYEQYF. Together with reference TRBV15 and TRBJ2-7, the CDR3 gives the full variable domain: DAMVIQNPRYQVTQFGKPVTLSCSQTLNHNVMYWYQQKSSQAPKLLFHYYDKDFNNEADTPDNFQSRRPNTSFCFLDIRSPGLGDTAMYLCATSRLIGRISSYEQYFGPGTRLTVT.

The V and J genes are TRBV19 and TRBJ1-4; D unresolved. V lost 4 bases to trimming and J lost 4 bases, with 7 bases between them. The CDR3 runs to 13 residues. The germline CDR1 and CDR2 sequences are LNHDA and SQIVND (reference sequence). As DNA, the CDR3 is TGTGCCAGTAGTAGCGCTAATAATGAAAAACTGTTTTTT. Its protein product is CASSSANNEKLFF.

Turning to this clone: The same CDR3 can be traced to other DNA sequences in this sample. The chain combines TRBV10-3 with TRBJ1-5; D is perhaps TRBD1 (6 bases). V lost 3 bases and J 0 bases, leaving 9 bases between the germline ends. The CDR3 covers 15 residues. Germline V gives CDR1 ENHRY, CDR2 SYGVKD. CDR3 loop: CAISEGGVSNQPQHF. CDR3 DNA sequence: TGTGCCATCAGTGAAGGGGGTGTTAGCAATCAGCCCCAGCATTTT.

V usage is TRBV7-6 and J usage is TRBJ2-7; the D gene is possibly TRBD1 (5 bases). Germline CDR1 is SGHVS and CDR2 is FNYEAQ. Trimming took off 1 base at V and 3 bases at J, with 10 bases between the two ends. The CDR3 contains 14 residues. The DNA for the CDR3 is TGTGCCAGCAGCTTAGAGGGGAACCTCTACGAGCAGTACTTC. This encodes CASSLEGNLYEQYF. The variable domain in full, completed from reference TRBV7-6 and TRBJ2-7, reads GAGVSQSPRYKVTKRGQDVALRCDPISGHVSLYWYRQALGQGPEFLTYFNYEAQQDKSGLPNDRFSAERPEGSISTLTIQRTEQRDSAMYRCASSLEGNLYEQYFGPGTRLTVT.

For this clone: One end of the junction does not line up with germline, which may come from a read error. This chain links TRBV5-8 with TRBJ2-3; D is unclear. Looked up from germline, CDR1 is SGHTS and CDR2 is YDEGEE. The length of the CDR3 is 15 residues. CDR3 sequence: CASSQWGHSTDTQYF. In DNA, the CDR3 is TGCGCCAGCAGCCAATGGGGTCATAGCACAGATACGCAGTATTTT.

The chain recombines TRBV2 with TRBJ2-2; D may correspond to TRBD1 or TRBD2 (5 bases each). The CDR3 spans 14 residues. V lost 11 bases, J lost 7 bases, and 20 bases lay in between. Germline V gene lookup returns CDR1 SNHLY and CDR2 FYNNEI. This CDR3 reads CAYHGTGANGELFF. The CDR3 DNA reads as TGTGCCTACCATGGGACCGGGGCTAACGGGGAGCTGTTTTTT.